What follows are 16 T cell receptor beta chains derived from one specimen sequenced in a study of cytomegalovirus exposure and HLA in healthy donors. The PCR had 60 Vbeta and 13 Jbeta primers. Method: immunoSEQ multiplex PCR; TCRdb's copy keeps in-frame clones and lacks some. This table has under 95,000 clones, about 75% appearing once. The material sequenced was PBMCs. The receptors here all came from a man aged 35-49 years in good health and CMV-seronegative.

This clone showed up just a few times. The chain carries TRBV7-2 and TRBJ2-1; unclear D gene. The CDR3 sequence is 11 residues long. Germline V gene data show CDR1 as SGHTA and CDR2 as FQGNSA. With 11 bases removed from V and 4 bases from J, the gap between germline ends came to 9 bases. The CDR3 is CAAEAYNEQFF. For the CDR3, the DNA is TGTGCCGCTGAAGCTTACAATGAGCAGTTCTTC.

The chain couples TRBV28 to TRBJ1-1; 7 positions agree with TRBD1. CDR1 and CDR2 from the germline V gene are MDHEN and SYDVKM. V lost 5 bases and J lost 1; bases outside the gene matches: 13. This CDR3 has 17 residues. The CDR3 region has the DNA TGTGCCAGCAGTCCGAACCTTTGGGGACAGACGAACACTGAAGCTTTCTTT. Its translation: CASSPNLWGQTNTEAFF.

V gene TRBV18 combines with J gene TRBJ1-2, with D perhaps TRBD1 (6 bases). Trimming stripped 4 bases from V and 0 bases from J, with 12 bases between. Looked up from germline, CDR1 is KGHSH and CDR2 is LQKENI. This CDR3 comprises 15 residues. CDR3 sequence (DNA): TGTGCCAGCTCACTTGACAGGCAATCTAACTATGGCTACACCTTC. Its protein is CASSLDRQSNYGYTF.

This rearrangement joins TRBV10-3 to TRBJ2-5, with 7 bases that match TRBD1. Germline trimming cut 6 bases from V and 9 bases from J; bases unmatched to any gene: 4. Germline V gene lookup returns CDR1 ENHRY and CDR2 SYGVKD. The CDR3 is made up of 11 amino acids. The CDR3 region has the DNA TGTGCCATCAGGGAACAGGGGCCCCAGTACTTC. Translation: CAIREQGPQYF.

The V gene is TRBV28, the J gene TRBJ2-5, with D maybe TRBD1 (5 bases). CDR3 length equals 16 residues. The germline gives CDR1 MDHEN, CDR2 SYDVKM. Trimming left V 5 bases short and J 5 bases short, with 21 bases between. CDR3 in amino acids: CASSPQGHPTWETQYF. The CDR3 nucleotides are TGTGCCAGCAGTCCCCAGGGTCACCCTACGTGGGAGACCCAGTACTTC.

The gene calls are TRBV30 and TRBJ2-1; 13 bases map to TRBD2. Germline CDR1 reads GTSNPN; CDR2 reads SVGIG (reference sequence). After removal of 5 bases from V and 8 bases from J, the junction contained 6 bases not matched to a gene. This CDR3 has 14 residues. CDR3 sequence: CAWAGLAGVDEQFF. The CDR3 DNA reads TGTGCCTGGGCAGGACTAGCGGGAGTCGATGAGCAGTTCTTC.

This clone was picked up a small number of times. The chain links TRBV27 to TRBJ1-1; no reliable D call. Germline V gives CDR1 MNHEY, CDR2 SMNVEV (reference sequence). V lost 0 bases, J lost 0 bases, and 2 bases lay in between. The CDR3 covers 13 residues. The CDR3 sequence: CASSLSMNTEAFF. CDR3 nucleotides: TGTGCCAGCAGTTTATCTATGAACACTGAAGCTTTCTTT.

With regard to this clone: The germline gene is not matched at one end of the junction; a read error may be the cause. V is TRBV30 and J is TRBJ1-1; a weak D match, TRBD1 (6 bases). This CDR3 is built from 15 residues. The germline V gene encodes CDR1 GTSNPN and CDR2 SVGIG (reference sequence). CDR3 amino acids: CASQTGSSQGTKAFF. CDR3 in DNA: TGTGCCAGCCAGACAGGATCCTCACAGGGCACTAAAGCTTTCTTT.

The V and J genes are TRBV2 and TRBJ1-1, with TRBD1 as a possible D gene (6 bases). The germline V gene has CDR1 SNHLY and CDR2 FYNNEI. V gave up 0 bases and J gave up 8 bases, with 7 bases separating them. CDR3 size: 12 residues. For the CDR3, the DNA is TGTGCCAGCAGTGAAGCCACAGGGGAAGCTTTCTTT. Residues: CASSEATGEAFF.

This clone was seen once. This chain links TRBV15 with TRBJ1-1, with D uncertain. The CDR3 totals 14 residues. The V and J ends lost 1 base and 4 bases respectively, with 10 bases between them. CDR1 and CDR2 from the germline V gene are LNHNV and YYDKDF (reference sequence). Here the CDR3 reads CATSRGQEPTEAFF. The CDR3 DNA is TGTGCCACCAGCAGAGGTCAGGAACCCACTGAAGCTTTCTTT.

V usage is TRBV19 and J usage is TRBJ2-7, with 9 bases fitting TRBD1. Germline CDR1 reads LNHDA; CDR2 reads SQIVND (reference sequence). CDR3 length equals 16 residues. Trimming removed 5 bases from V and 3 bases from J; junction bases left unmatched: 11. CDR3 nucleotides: TGTGCCAGTAGTCTTACCTTTGGACAGGGGATCTACGAGCAGTACTTC. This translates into CASSLTFGQGIYEQYF. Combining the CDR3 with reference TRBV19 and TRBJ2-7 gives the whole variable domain DGGITQSPKYLFRKEGQNVTLSCEQNLNHDAMYWYRQDPGQGLRLIYYSQIVNDFQKGDIAEGYSVSREKKESFPLTVTSAQKNPTAFYLCASSLTFGQGIYEQYFGPGTRLTVT.

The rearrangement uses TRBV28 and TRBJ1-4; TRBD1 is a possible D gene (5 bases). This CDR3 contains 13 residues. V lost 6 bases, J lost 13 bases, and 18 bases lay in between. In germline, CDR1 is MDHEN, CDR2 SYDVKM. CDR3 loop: CASSPGEGRRLFF. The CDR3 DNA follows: TGTGCCAGCAGCCCCGGTGAGGGGAGGAGACTGTTTTTT.

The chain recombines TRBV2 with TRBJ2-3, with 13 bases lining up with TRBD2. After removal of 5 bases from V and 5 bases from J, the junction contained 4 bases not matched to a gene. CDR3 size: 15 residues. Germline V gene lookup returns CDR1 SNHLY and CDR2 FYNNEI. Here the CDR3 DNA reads TGTGCCAGCAGTCGGACTAGCGGGGGTGGAGATACGCAGTATTTT. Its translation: CASSRTSGGGDTQYF.

The CDR3 region has the DNA TGTGCCAGCAGTGGCCGGACAGGGCAGAATGAAAAACTGTTTTTT. Translating gives CASSGRTGQNEKLFF. This rearrangement joins TRBV6-5 to TRBJ1-4; 8 bases agree with TRBD1. Germline CDR1 is MNHEY and CDR2 is SVGAGI. The CDR3 consists of 15 residues. V was pared by 5 bases and J by 5 bases, with 7 bases of the junction left unmatched.

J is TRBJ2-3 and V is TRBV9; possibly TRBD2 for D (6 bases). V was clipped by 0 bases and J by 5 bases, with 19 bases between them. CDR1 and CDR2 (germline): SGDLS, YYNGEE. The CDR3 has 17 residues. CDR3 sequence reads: CASSVAGSETSLDTQYF. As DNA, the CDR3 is TGTGCCAGCAGCGTAGCGGGCAGCGAGACTAGTTTAGATACGCAGTATTTT.

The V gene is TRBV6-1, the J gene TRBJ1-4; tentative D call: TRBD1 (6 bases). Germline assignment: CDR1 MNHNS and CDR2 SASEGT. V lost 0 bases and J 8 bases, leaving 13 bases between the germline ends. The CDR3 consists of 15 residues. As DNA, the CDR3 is TGTGCCAGCAGTGAAGCTAACAGGGTGGAAGAAAAACTGTTTTTT. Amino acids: CASSEANRVEEKLFF.